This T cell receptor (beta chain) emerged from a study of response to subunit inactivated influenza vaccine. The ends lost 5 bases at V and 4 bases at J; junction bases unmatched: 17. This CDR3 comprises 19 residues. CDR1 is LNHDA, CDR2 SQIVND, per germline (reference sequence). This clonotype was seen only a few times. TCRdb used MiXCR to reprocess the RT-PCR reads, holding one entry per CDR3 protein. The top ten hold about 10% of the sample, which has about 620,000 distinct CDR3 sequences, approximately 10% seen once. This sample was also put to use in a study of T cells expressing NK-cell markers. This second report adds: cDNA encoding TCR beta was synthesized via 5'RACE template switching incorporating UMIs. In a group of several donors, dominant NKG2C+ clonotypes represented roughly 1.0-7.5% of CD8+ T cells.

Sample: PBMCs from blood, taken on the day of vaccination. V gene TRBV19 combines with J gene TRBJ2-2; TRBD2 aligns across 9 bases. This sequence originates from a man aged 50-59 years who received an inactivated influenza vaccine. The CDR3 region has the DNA TGTGCCAGTAGTTCTAGACTAGCGGCCAGAACTCGGGGCACCGGGGAGCTGTTTTTT. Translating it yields CASSSRLAARTRGTGELFF.